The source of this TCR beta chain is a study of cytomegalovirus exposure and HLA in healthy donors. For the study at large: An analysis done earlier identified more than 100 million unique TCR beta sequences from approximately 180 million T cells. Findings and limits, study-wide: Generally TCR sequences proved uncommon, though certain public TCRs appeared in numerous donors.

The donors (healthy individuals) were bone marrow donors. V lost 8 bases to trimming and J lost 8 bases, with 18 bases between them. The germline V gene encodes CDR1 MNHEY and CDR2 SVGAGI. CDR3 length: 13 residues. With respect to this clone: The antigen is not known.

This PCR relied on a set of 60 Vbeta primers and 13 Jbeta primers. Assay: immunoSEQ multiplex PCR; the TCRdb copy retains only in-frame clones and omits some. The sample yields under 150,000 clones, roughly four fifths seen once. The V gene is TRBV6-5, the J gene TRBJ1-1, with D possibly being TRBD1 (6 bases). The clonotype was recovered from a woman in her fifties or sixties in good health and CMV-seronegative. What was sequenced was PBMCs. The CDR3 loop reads CASGGGSLNEAFF. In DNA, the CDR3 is TGTGCCAGCGGGGGGGGCAGTCTTAACGAAGCTTTCTTT.